The 22 T cell receptor beta chains reported below all come from one sample, sequenced in a study of shared clonotypes between healthy human individuals. TCRdb's table, derived via immunoSEQ multiplex PCR, lists solely in-frame clones and lacks some. The sample contains 450,000 to 500,000 clones, roughly 80% of which appear only once. Material: PBMCs. Source of these receptors: a middle-aged woman in good health. Some clones in this sample may be carry-over from other donors' samples.

Worth noting for this clone: A far larger clone is just one base off, so this is likely a read error. The gene calls are TRBV4-1 and TRBJ2-7; no clear D. The CDR3 is 15 amino acids. Looked up from germline, CDR1 is MGHRA and CDR2 is YSYEKL. The V gene lost 3 bases and the J gene lost 0 bases, with 12 bases spanning the gap. CDR3 in amino acids: CASSHLNASSYEQYF. Here the CDR3 DNA reads TGCGCCAGCAGCCACCTAAATGCTAGCTCCTACGAGCAGTACTTC.

The CDR3, as DNA: TGCGCCAGCAGCTTACGGGGAATGGGGCAGTTCTTC. Protein sequence: CASSLRGMGQFF. The rearrangement links TRBV10-2 to TRBJ2-1; D is perhaps TRBD2 (5 bases). Germline CDR1 and CDR2: WSHSY and SAAADI. V lost 6 bases to trimming and J lost 12 bases, with 15 bases between them. CDR3 size: 12 residues.

As concerns this clone: This could be a read error, since a much larger clone is one nucleotide away. This sequence joins TRBV9 and TRBJ2-1, with a tentative D call TRBD2 (5 bases). Germline CDR1 is SGDLS and CDR2 is YYNGEE. The V end was cut by 4 bases, the J end by 4 bases, with 24 bases between. This CDR3 contains 18 residues. CDR3 region: CASSHRVSGSRAYNEQFF. The CDR3 DNA reads as TGTGCCAGCAGCCACCGGGTCTCCGGTTCGAGGGCTTACAATGAGCAGTTCTTC.

In regard to this clone: Given a far larger clone just one base away, this is likely a sequencing read error. The same CDR3 can be traced to other DNA sequences in this sample. V gene TRBV29-1 combines with J gene TRBJ2-1; D might be TRBD1 (5 bases). The V gene lost 4 bases and the J gene lost 13 bases, with 17 bases spanning the gap. This CDR3 is built from 12 residues. The germline V gene encodes CDR1 SQVTM and CDR2 ANQGSEA. CDR3 protein: CSVGFGAQGQFF. DNA of the CDR3: TGCAGCGTTGGGTTTGGAGCCCAGGGTCAGTTCTTC.

A remark on this clone: In the same sample, other DNA sequences code for this CDR3. The chain has TRBV6-5 and TRBJ2-5; tentatively, D is TRBD1 or TRBD2 (5 bases each). The CDR3 covers 13 residues. Between the trimmed V and J ends, which lost 6 bases and 0 bases, there was a span of 8 bases. Germline CDR1 is MNHEY and CDR2 is SVGAGI. The CDR3: CASSRGNQETQYF. CDR3 nucleotides: TGTGCCAGCAGCCGGGGCAACCAAGAGACCCAGTACTTC.

The gene calls are TRBV27 and TRBJ1-1; D is uncertain. Trimming stripped 6 bases from V and 1 base from J, with 15 bases between. CDR1 and CDR2 (germline): MNHEY, SMNVEV (reference sequence). The CDR3 contains 15 residues. CDR3 DNA: TGTGCCAGCAGACGGGTAGGGTCGGGGAACACTGAAGCTTTCTTT. Protein sequence: CASRRVGSGNTEAFF.

Note on this clone: One junction end disagrees with the germline gene, perhaps due to a read error. The chain couples TRBV28 to TRBJ1-5; the match to TRBD1 covers 7 bases. The length of the CDR3 is 15 residues. Per germline, CDR1 MDHEN and CDR2 SYDVKM. In DNA form, the CDR3 reads TGTGCCAGCAGTTTAACAGGGGCCGGCAATCGGCCCCAGCATTTT. Translation: CASSLTGAGNRPQHF.

Points on this clone: Given a far larger clone just one base away, this is likely a sequencing read error. J is TRBJ2-3 and V is TRBV30; D unclear. CDR1 and CDR2 (germline): GTSNPN, SVGIG (reference sequence). The CDR3 is 13 amino acids. The CDR3 loop is CSWSVLSTDTQYF. CDR3 bases: TGTTCCTGGAGTGTACTTAGTACAGACACGCAGTATTTT.

The chain's CDR3 is CAWSSIEEKLFF. As DNA, the CDR3 is TGTGCCTGGAGTTCGATAGAGGAAAAACTGTTTTTT. This chain joins TRBV30 and TRBJ1-4, with no clear D. Germline lookup yields CDR1 GTSNPN and CDR2 SVGIG (reference sequence). CDR3 size: 12 residues. Between the trimmed V and J ends, which lost 2 bases and 8 bases, there was a span of 9 bases.

This rearrangement joins TRBV27 to TRBJ2-3; D perhaps matches TRBD1 (5 bases). This CDR3 is 14 amino acids long. Trimming stripped 4 bases from V and 4 bases from J, with 12 bases between. Germline V gene data show CDR1 as MNHEY and CDR2 as SMNVEV (reference sequence). The CDR3 loop is CASSSPLGPDTQYF. The CDR3 DNA follows: TGTGCCAGCAGTTCTCCCCTGGGGCCAGATACGCAGTATTTT.

Many counts were recorded for this clone. Within the sample, other DNA sequences also encode this same CDR3. V is TRBV5-1 and J is TRBJ2-3; possibly TRBD1 or TRBD2 for D (5 bases each). The V and J ends lost 3 bases and 3 bases respectively, with 14 bases between them. The CDR3 runs to 15 residues. The germline V gene encodes CDR1 SGHRS and CDR2 YFSETQ. CDR3 DNA: TGCGCCAGCAGCTGGGACGGGCGGACTACAGATACGCAGTATTTT. Its translation: CASSWDGRTTDTQYF.

DNA of the CDR3: TGTGCCAGCAGCTTAGGACGGGCGAGCCATACGCAGTATTTT. Amino acids: CASSLGRASHTQYF. J is TRBJ2-3 and V is TRBV11-3; D call uncertain. Germline loops: CDR1 SGHNT, CDR2 YENEEA. The CDR3 is 14 amino acids. Deletions cut 1 base from V and 7 bases from J, with 12 bases between. Complete variable domain (other parts from reference TRBV11-3 and TRBJ2-3): EAGVVQSPRYKIIEKKQPVAFWCNPISGHNTLYWYLQNLGQGPELLIRYENEEAVDDSQLPKDRFSAERLKGVDSTLKIQPAELGDSAVYLCASSLGRASHTQYFGPGTRLTVL.

Comments on this clone: A far bigger clonotype differs at one base, so this is likely a read error. The rearrangement links TRBV4-3 to TRBJ2-7; TRBD2 is a possible D gene (6 bases). CDR3 length: 15 residues. Trimming stripped 0 bases from V and 5 bases from J, with 14 bases between. Germline CDR1 and CDR2: LGHNA and YSLEER. The CDR3 region has the DNA TGCGCCAGCAGCCAAGAGATCGGGAGTTCCGACGAGCAGTACTTC. Its protein product is CASSQEIGSSDEQYF.

The J gene is TRBJ2-3, the V gene TRBV28, with 12 nucleotides matching TRBD2. V lost 4 bases and J lost 0; bases outside the gene matches: 5. CDR1 is MDHEN, CDR2 SYDVKM, per germline. This CDR3 has 17 residues. The CDR3 DNA reads as TGTGCCAGCAGTTCCGGGACTAGCGGGCGGAGCACAGATACGCAGTATTTT. This sequence encodes CASSSGTSGRSTDTQYF.

The sample holds one count of this clone. V and J are TRBV19 and TRBJ2-7; 9 nucleotides align to TRBD2. The length of the CDR3 is 16 residues. V shed 3 bases and J 6 bases; nucleotides not matched to a gene: 12. The germline CDR1 and CDR2 sequences are LNHDA and SQIVND (reference sequence). CDR3 bases: TGTGCCAGTAGTATTCGTCGGGGCGGGAGGGCCGTCGAGCAGTACTTC. This encodes CASSIRRGGRAVEQYF.

The chain has TRBV11-3 and TRBJ2-5; 8 bases line up with TRBD2. The germline V gene has CDR1 SGHNT and CDR2 YENEEA. This CDR3 has 15 residues. V was pared by 5 bases and J by 5 bases, with 10 bases of the junction left unmatched. The CDR3, as DNA: TGTGCCAGCAGCCGGGGGGGACCAGGAGGCGAGACCCAGTACTTC. Translation gives CASSRGGPGGETQYF.

This clone was counted a single time. This chain links TRBV18 with TRBJ2-5, with D maybe TRBD2 (5 bases). V shed 3 bases and J shed 5 bases, with 19 bases lying between them. The CDR3 is made up of 16 amino acids. In germline, CDR1 is KGHSH, CDR2 LQKENI. In DNA form, the CDR3 reads TGTGCCAGCTCACCCGGCGGTGGCCAGAGAGGGGAGACCCAGTACTTC. Protein sequence: CASSPGGGQRGETQYF.

This chain uses TRBV2 with TRBJ2-5, with D unresolved. The V and J ends lost 0 bases and 0 bases respectively, with 8 bases between them. The V gene's germline CDR1 is SNHLY and CDR2 FYNNEI. The CDR3 spans 15 residues. The CDR3 here is CASSEAPTNQETQYF. CDR3 in DNA: TGTGCCAGCAGTGAAGCGCCGACAAACCAAGAGACCCAGTACTTC. Combining the CDR3 with reference TRBV2 and TRBJ2-5 gives the whole variable domain EPEVTQTPSHQVTQMGQEVILRCVPISNHLYFYWYRQILGQKVEFLVSFYNNEISEKSEIFDDQFSVERPDGSNFTLKIRSTKLEDSAMYFCASSEAPTNQETQYFGPGTRLLVL.

The V and J genes are TRBV6-1 and TRBJ1-4, with D possibly being TRBD1 (6 bases). The CDR3 covers 14 residues. Trimming shortened V by 3 bases and J by 10 bases, and 15 bases separated the two germline ends. Germline CDR1 MNHNS, CDR2 SASEGT. This CDR3 reads CASSEDRSHGKLFF. For the CDR3, the DNA is TGTGCCAGCAGTGAGGACAGATCACACGGAAAACTGTTTTTT.

The V call is TRBV28, the J call TRBJ2-6; 12 positions agree with TRBD1. CDR1 is MDHEN and CDR2 is SYDVKM in the germline V gene. V lost 5 bases to trimming and J lost 0 bases; unmatched junction nucleotides: 2. CDR3 length: 17 amino acids. Here the CDR3 reads CASSGTGGLSGANVLTF. The DNA of the CDR3 is TGTGCCAGCAGTGGGACAGGGGGCCTCTCTGGGGCCAACGTCCTGACTTTC.

Concerning this clone: A far larger clone differs by one base, so this is likely a read error. Lacking the conserved final phenylalanine or tryptophan, this CDR3 likely reflects a read error. This CDR3 is also generated by other DNA sequences in the sample. The rearrangement uses TRBV30 and TRBJ2-7; 11 bases line up with TRBD2. The junction had 7 bases not matched to a gene; V was cut back by 8 bases and J by 4 bases. Looked up from germline, CDR1 is GTSNPN and CDR2 is SVGIG (reference sequence). There are 13 residues in the CDR3. This CDR3 is CAVSGRASYEQYL. CDR3 DNA sequence: TGTGCCGTTAGCGGGAGGGCCTCTTACGAGCAGTACCTC.

This clone was counted many times. This rearrangement joins TRBV30 to TRBJ2-5; TRBD2 agrees at 11 bases. TRBJ2-7 matches the DNA end more closely, so the J call is doubtful. There are 13 residues in the CDR3. CDR1 is GTSNPN, CDR2 SVGIG, per germline (reference sequence). The CDR3 spells CAVSGRASYEQYF. In DNA form, the CDR3 reads TGTGCCGTTAGCGGGAGGGCCTCTTACGAGCAGTACTTC.